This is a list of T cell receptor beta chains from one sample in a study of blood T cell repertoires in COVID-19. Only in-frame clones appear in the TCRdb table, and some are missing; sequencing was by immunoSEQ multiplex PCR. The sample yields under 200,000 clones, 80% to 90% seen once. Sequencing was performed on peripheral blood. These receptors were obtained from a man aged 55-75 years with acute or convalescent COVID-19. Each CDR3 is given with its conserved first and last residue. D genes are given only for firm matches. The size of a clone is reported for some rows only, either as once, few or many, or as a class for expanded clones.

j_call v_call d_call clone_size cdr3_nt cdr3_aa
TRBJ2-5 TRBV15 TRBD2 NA TGTGCCACCAGCAGAGATCGGGGGGTCCCGGAGACCCAGTACTTC CATSRDRGVPETQYF
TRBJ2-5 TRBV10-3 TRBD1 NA TGTGCCATCAGCCTGGGACAGGGGGCGGAAGAGACCCAGTACTTC CAISLGQGAEETQYF
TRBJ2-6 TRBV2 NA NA TGTGCCAGCAGGGCAGGCAACTCTGGGGCCAACGTCCTGACTTTC CASRAGNSGANVLTF
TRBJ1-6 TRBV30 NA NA TGTGCCTGGAGGGCCTCGGGACAAAATAATTCACCCCTCCACTTT CAWRASGQNNSPLHF
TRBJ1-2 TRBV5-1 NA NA TGCGCCAGCAGCCCGGCGGGGCCTAACTATGGCTACACCTTC CASSPAGPNYGYTF
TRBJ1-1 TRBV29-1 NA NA TGCAGCGTTGAATACGGGTTGAACACTGAAGCTTTCTTT CSVEYGLNTEAFF
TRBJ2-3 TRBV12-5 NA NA TGTGCTAGTGGTTTGGCGGGATCAGATACGCAGTATTTT CASGLAGSDTQYF
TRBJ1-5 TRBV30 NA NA TGTGCCTGGAGTGTAGGACTGGGTGGCAATCAGCCCCAGCATTTT CAWSVGLGGNQPQHF
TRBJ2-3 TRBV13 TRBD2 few TGTGCCAGCAGCCCAGGGACTAGCGGGAGCACAGATACGCAGTATTTT CASSPGTSGSTDTQYF
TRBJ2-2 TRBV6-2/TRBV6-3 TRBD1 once TGTGCCAGCAGTTACTCGCCGGACAGGGAATACACCGGGGAGCTGTTTTTT CASSYSPDREYTGELFF
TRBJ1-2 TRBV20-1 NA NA TGCAGTGCTAGCCAGGGATATGGCTACACCTTC CSASQGYGYTF
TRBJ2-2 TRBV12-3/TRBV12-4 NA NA TGTGCCAGCAGTTTTCAGGGGCGGGAGCTGTTTTTT CASSFQGRELFF
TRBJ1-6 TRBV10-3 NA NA TGTGCCGCACGACACGGGGGACCCTATAATTCACCCCTCCACTTT CAARHGGPYNSPLHF
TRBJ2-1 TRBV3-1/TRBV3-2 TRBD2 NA TGTGCCAGCAGCCTCTGGGGACTAGCGGGGACTAATGAGCAGTTCTTC CASSLWGLAGTNEQFF
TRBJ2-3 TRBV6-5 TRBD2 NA TGTGCCAGCAGCGCGACTAGCGGGAGCCCAGATACGCAGTATTTT CASSATSGSPDTQYF
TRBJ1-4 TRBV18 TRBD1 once TGTGCCAGCTCACGTACAGGGGTGCGGGAAAAACTGTTTTTT CASSRTGVREKLFF
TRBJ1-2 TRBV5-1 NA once TGCGCCAGCAGCATAGAGGGAGGATATGGCTACACCTTC CASSIEGGYGYTF
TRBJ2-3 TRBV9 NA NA TGTGCCAGCAGCGTAGATATTGGAGTCGTCACAGATACGCAGTATTTT CASSVDIGVVTDTQYF
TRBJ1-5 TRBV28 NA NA TGTGCCAGCAGTGTTCGGGGTTTTAGCAATCAGCCCCAGCATTTT CASSVRGFSNQPQHF
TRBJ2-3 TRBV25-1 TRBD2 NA TGTGCCAGCAGTCGGGGGACTAGCATAAGTACGCAGTATTTT CASSRGTSISTQYF
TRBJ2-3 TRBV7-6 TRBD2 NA TGTGCCAGCAGCTGGGGACTAGCGGCTAAATTCACAGATACGCAGTATTTT CASSWGLAAKFTDTQYF
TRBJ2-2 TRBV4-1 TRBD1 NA TGCGCCAGCAGTTCTACAGGGGGCTGGGAGCTGTTTTTT CASSSTGGWELFF
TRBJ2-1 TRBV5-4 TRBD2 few TGTGCCAGCAGACCGGGACTAGCAGTTGAGCAGTTCTTC CASRPGLAVEQFF
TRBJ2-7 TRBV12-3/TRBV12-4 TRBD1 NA TGTGCCAGCAGTTCGACAGGGGAGGACGAGCAGTACTTC CASSSTGEDEQYF
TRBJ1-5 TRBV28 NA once TGTGCCAGCACCTCGGATATTCTAGGTCAGCCCCAGCATTTT CASTSDILGQPQHF
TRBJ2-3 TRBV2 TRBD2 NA TGTGCCAGCGGGGTAGCGGGACTGAGCACAGATACGCAGTATTTT CASGVAGLSTDTQYF
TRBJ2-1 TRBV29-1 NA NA TGCAGCGTTGGGAGCCCCTCTCCCTACAATGAGCAGTTCTTC CSVGSPSPYNEQFF
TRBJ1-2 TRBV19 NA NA TGTGCCAGTAGTATAGATGGAGCAGGGGCAAGCTATGGCTACACCTTC CASSIDGAGASYGYTF
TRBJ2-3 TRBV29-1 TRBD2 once TGCAGCGTTCCGGGACTACCCACAGATACGCAGTATTTT CSVPGLPTDTQYF
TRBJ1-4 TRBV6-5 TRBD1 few TGTGCCAGCAGTTACTTGGGACAGGGGGACGAAAAACTGTTTTTT CASSYLGQGDEKLFF
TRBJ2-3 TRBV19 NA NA TGTGCCAGTAGTCCGACTAGAGCAGATACGCAGTATTTT CASSPTRADTQYF
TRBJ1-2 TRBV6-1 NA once TGTGCCAGCAGTGAAGCGACGACGCCGGGCTATGGCTACACCTTC CASSEATTPGYGYTF
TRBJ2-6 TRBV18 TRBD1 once TGTGCCAGCTCACCATTCACAGGGGACTCTGGGGCCAACGTCCTGACTTTC CASSPFTGDSGANVLTF
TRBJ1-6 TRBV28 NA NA TGTGCCAGCAGCCCCGAGCGCCTTTATAATTCACCCCTCCACTTT CASSPERLYNSPLHF
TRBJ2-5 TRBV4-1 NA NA TGCGCCAGCAGCCAAGTAGAATTGGAGACCCAGTACTTC CASSQVELETQYF
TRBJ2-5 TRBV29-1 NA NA TGCAGCGTTCGCCGCGGCAGAACCCTAAGGGAGACCCAGTACTTC CSVRRGRTLRETQYF
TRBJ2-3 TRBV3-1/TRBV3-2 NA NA TGTGCCAGCAGCCAAGCGGCCGCGGGTACGCAGTATTTT CASSQAAAGTQYF
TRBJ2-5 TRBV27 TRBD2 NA TGTGCCAGCAGTCCCCGGTATAGCGGGAGGGGAGAGACCCAGTACTTC CASSPRYSGRGETQYF
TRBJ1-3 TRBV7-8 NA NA TGTGCCAGCAGCTTAGCTTTCCAGGGCTCTGGAAACACCATATATTTT CASSLAFQGSGNTIYF
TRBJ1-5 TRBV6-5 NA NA TGTGCCAGCAGTCGTGGGGGGAATCAGCCCCAGCATTTT CASSRGGNQPQHF
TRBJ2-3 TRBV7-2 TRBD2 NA TGTGCCAGCCGCCCCCCCCTAGCGGGAAGCACAGATACGCAGTATTTT CASRPPLAGSTDTQYF
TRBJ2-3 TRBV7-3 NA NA TGTGCCAGCAGCACCCAACCTCGAGAGACGCAGTATTTT CASSTQPRETQYF
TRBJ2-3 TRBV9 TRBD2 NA TGTGCCAGCAGCGCTGGGACTAGCGGAGAGGGAGATACGCAGTATTTT CASSAGTSGEGDTQYF
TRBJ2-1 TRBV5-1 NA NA TGCGCCAGCAGCCCGCGTGCGGACTACAATGAGCAGTTCTTC CASSPRADYNEQFF
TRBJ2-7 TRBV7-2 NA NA TGTGCCAGCAGCGCGGACACAGAGCAGTACTTC CASSADTEQYF
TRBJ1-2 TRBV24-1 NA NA TGTGCCACGGGACGCAGGGGTGACTATGGCTACACCTTC CATGRRGDYGYTF
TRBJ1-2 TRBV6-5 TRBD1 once TGTGCCAGCAGTCCCGACAGGGGTAGCTATGGCTACACCTTC CASSPDRGSYGYTF
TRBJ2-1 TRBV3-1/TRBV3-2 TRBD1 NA TGTGCCAGCAGCCAGACAGGGGTGAGAAATGAGCAGTTCTTC CASSQTGVRNEQFF
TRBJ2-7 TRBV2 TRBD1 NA TGTGCCAGCAGATTGACAGGGCAATCCTACGAGCAGTACTTC CASRLTGQSYEQYF
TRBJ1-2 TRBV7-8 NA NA TGTGCCAGCAGCTCTAGAGGGTCCTATGGCTACACCTTC CASSSRGSYGYTF